These 14 T cell receptor beta chains came from one sample sequenced in a study of T cell changes during pregnancy in multiple sclerosis. Data came from immunoSEQ multiplex PCR; TCRdb stores just in-frame clones and leaves some out. Of 72,000 or so clones in the sample, 93% were seen once. This sample comprised peripheral blood, obtained in the second trimester of pregnancy. These receptors originate from a female donor with multiple sclerosis, enrolled in a pregnancy study.

This clone came up a few times. CDR3 residues: CASSQGGHWNTEAFF. CDR3 DNA: TGTGCCAGCAGCCAGGGAGGACACTGGAACACTGAAGCTTTCTTT. The rearrangement joins TRBV14 to TRBJ1-1; TRBD1 might be the D (5 bases). Germline V CDR1 and CDR2: SGHDN, FVKESK. The CDR3 extends over 15 amino acids. V gave up 3 bases and J gave up 1 base, with 12 bases separating them. Looking up the rest from reference TRBV14 and TRBJ1-1 gives the full variable domain: EAGVTQFPSHSVIEKGQTVTLRCDPISGHDNLYWYRRVMGKEIKFLLHFVKESKQDESGMPNNRFLAERTGGTYSTLKVQPAELEDSGVYFCASSQGGHWNTEAFFGQGTRLTVV.

The chain joins TRBV19 to TRBJ2-7; a weak D match, TRBD2 (5 bases). Deletions cut 5 bases from V and 0 bases from J, with 14 bases between. This CDR3 comprises 15 residues. Germline lookup yields CDR1 LNHDA and CDR2 SQIVND (reference sequence). In nucleotides, the CDR3 is TGTGCCAGTAGTGCGGGCCCTCCCGGCTCCTACGAGCAGTACTTC. Protein product: CASSAGPPGSYEQYF.

The chain joins TRBV6-6 to TRBJ1-1; TRBD1 matches 10 bases. The germline V gene has CDR1 MNHNY and CDR2 SVGAGI (reference sequence). The junction had 9 bases not matched to a gene; V was cut back by 9 bases and J by 5 bases. There are 14 residues in the CDR3. CDR3 residues: CASRQGALGTEAFF. CDR3 coding DNA: TGTGCCAGTCGACAGGGGGCGCTGGGAACTGAAGCTTTCTTT.

The V and J genes are TRBV5-5 and TRBJ1-1; D not resolved. V was shortened by 3 bases and J by 4 bases, with 16 bases between the two germline ends. CDR1 is SGHKS, CDR2 YYEKEE, per germline (reference sequence). CDR3 length equals 15 residues. The CDR3 loop is CASSYVSRGATEAFF. DNA of the CDR3: TGTGCCAGCAGCTACGTCTCTCGGGGTGCCACTGAAGCTTTCTTT.

The V gene is TRBV7-9, the J gene TRBJ2-1; tentative D call: TRBD2 (5 bases). The CDR3 runs 13 residues. The germline V gene has CDR1 SEHNR and CDR2 FQNEAQ (reference sequence). V was shortened by 6 bases and J by 6 bases, with 12 bases between the two germline ends. The CDR3: CASRLELTNEQFF. The CDR3 DNA sequence: TGTGCCAGCAGACTAGAACTCACCAATGAGCAGTTCTTC.

The rearrangement joins TRBV4-1 to TRBJ1-5; possible D gene TRBD1, 5 bases. Germline lookup yields CDR1 MGHRA and CDR2 YSYEKL. Trimming took off 1 base at V and 4 bases at J, with 11 bases between the two ends. The CDR3 contains 15 residues. Written as DNA, the CDR3 is TGCGCCAGCAGCCAAGTCCGGCAGGGTAATCAGCCCCAGCATTTT. This gives the protein CASSQVRQGNQPQHF.

The rearrangement joins TRBV5-1 to TRBJ2-1; 9 bases align to TRBD2. CDR3 length equals 15 residues. Germline V gene data show CDR1 as SGHRS and CDR2 as YFSETQ. The V gene end was trimmed by 7 bases and the J gene end by 6 bases; junction bases not matched to a gene: 11. The CDR3 region is CASRAGGSEGNEQFF. The DNA of the CDR3 is TGCGCCAGCCGAGCGGGAGGTTCCGAAGGCAATGAGCAGTTCTTC.

V is TRBV9 and J is TRBJ2-7; 11 bases are shared with TRBD1. In germline, CDR1 is SGDLS, CDR2 YYNGEE. The CDR3 is made up of 15 amino acids. V trimming: 3 bases; J trimming: 1 base; junction bases outside the gene matches: 3. CDR3 region: CASSEGTGGSYEQYF. CDR3 nucleotide sequence: TGTGCCAGCAGCGAAGGGACAGGGGGATCCTACGAGCAGTACTTC.

J is TRBJ1-3 and V is TRBV5-1; no reliable D call. Germline V gene data show CDR1 as SGHRS and CDR2 as YFSETQ. The CDR3 runs 16 residues. V was shortened by 1 base and J by 0 bases, with 11 bases between the two germline ends. This CDR3 reads CASSLYGTDSGNTIYF. The CDR3 DNA reads as TGCGCCAGCAGCTTGTATGGCACCGACTCTGGAAACACCATATATTTT.

This rearrangement joins TRBV4-1 to TRBJ1-2; D perhaps matches TRBD1 (5 bases). The germline gives CDR1 MGHRA, CDR2 YSYEKL. The CDR3 consists of 13 residues. V was pared by 4 bases and J by 8 bases, with 14 bases between. The CDR3, as DNA: TGCGCCAGCAGCCCGCCCGGAGGGGAAGGCTACACCTTC. The encoded protein is CASSPPGGEGYTF.

This clone was recorded once. V usage is TRBV2 and J usage is TRBJ1-5; 7 nucleotides match TRBD1. The germline V gene has CDR1 SNHLY and CDR2 FYNNEI. The CDR3 loop spans 13 amino acids. V lost 8 bases to trimming and J lost 6 bases; unmatched junction nucleotides: 7. The CDR3 coding sequence is TGTGCCAGCCACAGGGGTGAAGGTCAGCCCCAGCATTTT. It codes for CASHRGEGQPQHF.

V gene TRBV2 combines with J gene TRBJ2-1; 11 positions match TRBD2. This CDR3 is 15 amino acids long. Losses at the gene ends were 7 bases for V and 8 bases for J; bases not matched to a gene: 10. Germline CDR1 reads SNHLY; CDR2 reads FYNNEI. CDR3 in DNA: TGTGCCAGCACCAGGATGACTAGCGGGGCGGATGAGCAGTTCTTC. Residues: CASTRMTSGADEQFF.

The V call is TRBV9, the J call TRBJ2-1; TRBD1 agrees at 7 bases. Germline V gene sequence: CDR1 SGDLS, CDR2 YYNGEE. The CDR3 runs to 15 residues. After removal of 3 bases from V and 6 bases from J, the junction contained 9 bases not matched to a gene. The CDR3 spells CASSGQGGNPNEQFF. The DNA of the CDR3 is TGTGCCAGCAGCGGACAGGGTGGTAACCCCAATGAGCAGTTCTTC.

The V gene is TRBV14, the J gene TRBJ2-1; no firm D call. The CDR3 runs to 15 residues. Trimming pared 3 bases from V and 5 bases from J, leaving 14 bases between. Germline CDR1 reads SGHDN; CDR2 reads FVKESK. CDR3 region: CASSHLTELHNEQFF. CDR3 sequence (DNA): TGTGCCAGCAGCCACCTGACTGAGTTGCACAATGAGCAGTTCTTC.